Sequencing of this TCR beta chain was carried out in a study of CD8 T cells in ankylosing spondylitis. Study observations and caveats: Among TCR beta sequences, a motif of fewer than 10 highly homologous variants appeared characteristic of ankylosing spondylitis blood.

On this clonotype: The antigen is unknown.

It was by quantitative 5'-RACE with molecular barcodes that TCR beta libraries were made. TCRdb passed the 5' RACE reads through MiXCR, listing each CDR3 protein once. The repertoire holds about 240,000 distinct CDR3 sequences, with roughly 25% as singletons. CDR3 length: 15 amino acids. Germline values: CDR1 LNHDA, CDR2 SQIVND (reference sequence). The junction had 5 bases not matched to a gene; V was cut back by 1 base and J by 2 bases. The source is a male donor with ankylosing spondylitis or in good health (not recorded which). The material sequenced was blood, either unsorted or a sorted T cell fraction (not recorded which). The chain is built from TRBV19 and TRBJ2-7; TRBD1 matches 7 bases. The CDR3 is CASSIAGTATYEQYF. The CDR3 coding sequence is TGTGCCAGTAGTATAGCAGGGACAGCTACCTACGAGCAGTACTTC.